The T cell receptor (beta chain) described here comes from a study of blood T cells in healthy people across ages. Then a second PCR, running roughly 6 to 11 cycles, was carried out with a sample-barcoded 5' primer and a J-beta primer mix. One entry per CDR3 protein, called by TCRdb with MiXCR from the 5' RACE reads. The sample carries about 970,000 distinct CDR3 sequences, 51% recorded once. The CDR3 is 14 residues long. The V end was cut by 5 bases, the J end by 5 bases, with 13 bases between. Germline CDR1 MNHEY, CDR2 SMNVEV (reference sequence). The clonotype comes from an older woman in good health. Sequences were obtained from blood. The V gene is TRBV27, the J gene TRBJ1-5; D unclear. This chain's CDR3 is CASSPTASHQPQHF. The CDR3 DNA sequence: TGTGCCAGCAGTCCTACGGCCAGTCATCAGCCCCAGCATTTT.